These 32 T cell receptor beta chains originate from one sample sequenced in a study of cytomegalovirus exposure and HLA in healthy donors (dated by TCRdb to the late 2010s). The library relied on the immunoSEQ multiplex PCR assay. In its TCRdb copy, this immuneACCESS table keeps in-frame sequences only and misses some clones. Where compared with another copy, unresolved V genes explain less than half of these, and the others have no known cause. Present in this sample are 100,000 to 120,000 clones, approximately 90% of which were seen just once. The ten biggest clones cover 1.5% to 2% of the sample. The sample comprised PBMCs. These receptors all come from a woman younger than 35 in good health and CMV-seronegative.

The gene calls are TRBV15 and TRBJ1-1; TRBD1 is a possible D gene (6 bases). Trimming cost V 4 bases and J 3 bases, with 9 bases left between them. This CDR3 is 13 amino acids long. Germline CDR1 reads LNHNV; CDR2 reads YYDKDF (reference sequence). The CDR3 DNA sequence: TGTGCCACCAGCAACGGACAGCACACTGAAGCTTTCTTT. It encodes CATSNGQHTEAFF.

The chain couples TRBV10-3 to TRBJ1-6; perhaps TRBD1 as D (6 bases). CDR3 length: 15 residues. Germline CDR1 is ENHRY and CDR2 is SYGVKD. Trimming took 4 bases from V and 5 from J, leaving 12 bases between them. For the CDR3, the DNA is TGTGCCATCAGTGGCCAAGGGGGTAATAATTCACCCCTCCACTTT. Its translation: CAISGQGGNNSPLHF.

The rearrangement uses TRBV29-1 and TRBJ1-2; 7 nucleotides match TRBD1. Germline V lookup: CDR1 SQVTM, CDR2 ANQGSEA. The CDR3 extends over 14 amino acids. V trimming: 3 bases; J trimming: 1 base; junction bases outside the gene matches: 5. The CDR3, as DNA: TGCAGCGTTGAGGGGGACAGCTTTAACTATGGCTACACCTTC. This gives the protein CSVEGDSFNYGYTF.

The gene calls are TRBV5-1 and TRBJ2-3, with 10 positions matching TRBD2. The CDR3 contains 19 residues. The J segment lost 2 bases and the V segment lost 3 bases, leaving 15 bases of the junction unmatched. Germline-derived CDR1 and CDR2 are SGHRS and YFSETQ. This CDR3 is CASSSGVVAGGGFTDTQYF. CDR3 sequence (DNA): TGCGCCAGCAGCTCCGGAGTTGTAGCGGGGGGCGGGTTCACAGATACGCAGTATTTT.

J is TRBJ1-2 and V is TRBV18; 8 bases are shared with TRBD1. The V segment lost 4 bases and the J segment 7 bases; nucleotides outside the gene matches: 11. This CDR3 contains 15 residues. The germline V gene encodes CDR1 KGHSH and CDR2 LQKENI. CDR3 residues: CASSQGRQGAGGYTF. CDR3 in DNA: TGTGCCAGCTCACAGGGGAGGCAGGGGGCTGGTGGCTACACCTTC. The full variable domain, in which reference TRBV18 and TRBJ1-2 provide the parts outside the CDR3, is NAGVMQNPRHLVRRRGQEARLRCSPMKGHSHVYWYRQLPEEGLKFMVYLQKENIIDESGMPKERFSAEFPKEGPSILRIQQVVRGDSAAYFCASSQGRQGAGGYTFGSGTRLTVV.

This sequence joins TRBV6-4 and TRBJ2-3; the match to TRBD2 covers 14 bases. J lost 4 bases, V lost 4 bases, and 7 bases had no gene match. CDR3 length equals 17 residues. Germline CDR1 is MRHNA and CDR2 is SNTAGT. The CDR3 nucleotides are TGTGCCAGCAGTGGGGAGGGGACTAGCGGGAGCGCAGATACGCAGTATTTT. Translating gives CASSGEGTSGSADTQYF.

This clone was picked up many times. The chain links TRBV6-5 to TRBJ1-1; 9 nucleotides agree with TRBD1. J lost 4 bases, V lost 6 bases, and 9 bases had no gene match. CDR3 length: 15 amino acids. Germline CDR1 and CDR2: MNHEY and SVGAGI. Here the CDR3 reads CASSRLDRGSTEAFF. CDR3 sequence (DNA): TGTGCCAGCAGCCGCCTGGACAGGGGTTCCACTGAAGCTTTCTTT.

The chain joins TRBV28 to TRBJ1-5, with D tentatively TRBD1 (6 bases). CDR1 and CDR2 from the germline V gene are MDHEN and SYDVKM. This CDR3 is 15 amino acids long. The V end lost 6 bases, the J end lost 1 base, and 13 bases lay between the germline ends. The chain's CDR3 is CASSIQGWSNQPQHF. CDR3 coding DNA: TGTGCCAGCAGCATACAGGGATGGAGCAATCAGCCCCAGCATTTT.

V gene TRBV30 combines with J gene TRBJ1-2; 8 bases align to TRBD1. V lost 3 bases, J lost 3 bases, and 3 bases stayed unmatched. From germline, CDR1 is GTSNPN and CDR2 SVGIG (reference sequence). The CDR3 loop spans 13 amino acids. The CDR3 spells CAWRDRDDYGYTF. As DNA, the CDR3 is TGTGCCTGGAGGGACAGGGACGACTATGGCTACACCTTC. The variable domain in full, with the rest retrieved from reference TRBV30 and TRBJ1-2, is SQTIHQWPATLVQPVGSPLSLECTVEGTSNPNLYWYRQAAGRGLQLLFYSVGIGQISSEVPQNLSASRPQDRQFILSSKKLLLSDSGFYLCAWRDRDDYGYTFGSGTRLTVV.

The chain joins TRBV5-6 to TRBJ1-3; D remains unclear. V dropped 1 base and J dropped 0 bases, with 8 bases sitting between them. The length of the CDR3 is 15 residues. Germline V lookup: CDR1 SGHDT, CDR2 YYEEEE. This CDR3 is CASSLTVRSGNTIYF. In nucleotides, the CDR3 is TGTGCCAGCAGCTTGACGGTTCGCTCTGGAAACACCATATATTTT. Full variable domain (outside the CDR3, taken from reference TRBV5-6 and TRBJ1-3): DAGVTQSPTHLIKTRGQQVTLRCSPKSGHDTVSWYQQALGQGPQFIFQYYEEEERQRGNFPDRFSGHQFPNYSSELNVNALLLGDSALYLCASSLTVRSGNTIYFGEGSWLTVV.

The chain joins TRBV6-5 to TRBJ1-1; D is uncertain. Germline lookup yields CDR1 MNHEY and CDR2 SVGAGI. The ends were cut back, 0 bases at V and 0 bases at J, with 11 bases in the middle. The CDR3 runs to 16 residues. CDR3: CASSYSFRVLNTEAFF. Written as DNA, the CDR3 is TGTGCCAGCAGTTACTCGTTCCGGGTATTGAACACTGAAGCTTTCTTT.

This clone was recorded once. The genes are TRBV4-1 and TRBJ2-1; 9 bases match TRBD1. The CDR3 has 15 amino acids. Trimming took 4 bases from V and 10 from J; bases not matched to a gene: 11. CDR1 is MGHRA, CDR2 YSYEKL, per germline. CDR3 bases: TGCGCCAGCAGCCGAGTCCCGGGACAGGGATTGGAGCAGTTCTTC. Translation gives CASSRVPGQGLEQFF.

The rearrangement uses TRBV27 and TRBJ1-4; 7 bases are a match to TRBD1. CDR3 length equals 13 residues. Germline CDR1 reads MNHEY; CDR2 reads SMNVEV (reference sequence). The V gene end was trimmed by 8 bases and the J gene end by 7 bases; junction bases not matched to a gene: 7. CDR3 in DNA: TGTGCCAGCGGTCGACAGGGCTCTGAAAAACTGTTTTTT. Encoded protein: CASGRQGSEKLFF.

CDR3 residues: CASSLTSGGTYEQYF. The DNA of the CDR3 is TGTGCCAGCAGTCTAACTAGCGGGGGGACCTACGAGCAGTACTTC. V gene TRBV6-5 combines with J gene TRBJ2-7; TRBD2 matches 12 bases. The CDR3 totals 15 residues. Germline V gives CDR1 MNHEY, CDR2 SVGAGI. V lost 5 bases to trimming and J lost 2 bases; unmatched junction nucleotides: 4.

The chain couples TRBV30 to TRBJ1-5; D gene ambiguous. Germline CDR1 and CDR2: GTSNPN and SVGIG (reference sequence). Deletions cut 0 bases from V and 2 bases from J, with 11 bases between. The CDR3 extends over 15 amino acids. CDR3 region: CAWSVRGNGNQPQHF. The CDR3 nucleotides are TGTGCCTGGAGTGTAAGAGGTAACGGCAATCAGCCCCAGCATTTT.

This chain joins TRBV6-5 and TRBJ1-3; unclear D gene. Germline CDR1 is MNHEY and CDR2 is SVGAGI. Trimming left V 0 bases short and J 4 bases short, with 13 bases between. The CDR3 loop spans 16 amino acids. The CDR3 nucleotides read TGTGCCAGCAGTTACTCATTCGTTAGAAGCGGAAACACCATATATTTT. It translates to CASSYSFVRSGNTIYF.

This clone is a singleton in its sample. The chain carries TRBV6-5 and TRBJ2-7, with 11 bases lining up with TRBD1. Trimming removed 2 bases from V and 3 bases from J; junction bases left unmatched: 3. Germline V gives CDR1 MNHEY, CDR2 SVGAGI. The CDR3 is 15 residues long. CDR3 DNA: TGTGCCAGCAGTTACCGGGGACAGGGGGTCTACGAGCAGTACTTC. It is translated as CASSYRGQGVYEQYF.

The chain combines TRBV19 with TRBJ1-3; D remains unclear. V lost 3 bases and J lost 0, with 12 bases in between. Germline V gene sequence: CDR1 LNHDA, CDR2 SQIVND (reference sequence). The CDR3 is 16 residues long. The CDR3 nucleotides read TGTGCCAGTAGTATCCCCGGTGGGAGCTCTGGAAACACCATATATTTT. It is translated as CASSIPGGSSGNTIYF.

The CDR3 loop is CASSQQSGFFYEQYF. CDR3 in DNA: TGTGCCAGCAGCCAACAGTCAGGGTTTTTCTACGAGCAGTACTTC. The V and J genes are TRBV5-6 and TRBJ2-7; TRBD1 is a possible D gene (5 bases). Germline CDR1 is SGHDT and CDR2 is YYEEEE. Trimming took 4 bases from V and 3 from J, leaving 17 bases between them. This CDR3 has 15 residues.

This chain uses TRBV30 with TRBJ1-1; perhaps TRBD1 as D (5 bases). CDR3 length equals 13 residues. Germline V gene lookup returns CDR1 GTSNPN and CDR2 SVGIG (reference sequence). Trimming stripped 0 bases from V and 5 bases from J, with 10 bases between. The CDR3 region has the DNA TGTGCCTGGAGTGTGGGCGGGGGGACTGAAGCTTTCTTT. It is translated as CAWSVGGGTEAFF.

The V call is TRBV30, the J call TRBJ1-2; the D gene is possibly TRBD1 (6 bases). From germline, CDR1 is GTSNPN and CDR2 SVGIG (reference sequence). This CDR3 contains 15 residues. V was clipped by 0 bases and J by 0 bases, with 11 bases between them. CDR3 coding DNA: TGTGCCTGGAGTGTTGGCCCAGGGGCTAACTATGGCTACACCTTC. It encodes CAWSVGPGANYGYTF. Complete variable domain (other parts from reference TRBV30 and TRBJ1-2): SQTIHQWPATLVQPVGSPLSLECTVEGTSNPNLYWYRQAAGRGLQLLFYSVGIGQISSEVPQNLSASRPQDRQFILSSKKLLLSDSGFYLCAWSVGPGANYGYTFGSGTRLTVV.

The CDR3 bases are TGCAGCGTTAATCTGGCGGGGTTCCGGGATGGCTACACCTTC. Translating it yields CSVNLAGFRDGYTF. This chain links TRBV29-1 with TRBJ1-2; no clear D gene. This CDR3 region has 14 residues. Trimming shortened V by 5 bases and J by 6 bases, and 19 bases separated the two germline ends. The V gene's germline CDR1 is SQVTM and CDR2 ANQGSEA.

This chain links TRBV28 with TRBJ1-2; 12 nucleotides line up with TRBD1. V trimming: 7 bases; J trimming: 7 bases; junction bases outside the gene matches: 7. Germline loops: CDR1 MDHEN, CDR2 SYDVKM. There are 14 residues in the CDR3. As DNA, the CDR3 is TGTGCCAGCAACGTGGGACAGGGGGCGTCTGGCTACACCTTC. Translated, it gives CASNVGQGASGYTF.

V gene TRBV5-4 combines with J gene TRBJ2-1, with D maybe TRBD1 (5 bases). Germline V gene data show CDR1 as SGHNT and CDR2 as YYREEE (reference sequence). Trimming took 1 base from V and 6 from J, leaving 8 bases between them. This CDR3 comprises 13 residues. CDR3 bases: TGTGCCAGCAGCTTGAGGGGCGGCAATGAGCAGTTCTTC. Translation gives CASSLRGGNEQFF.

V usage is TRBV27 and J usage is TRBJ2-3; no reliable D call. Germline values: CDR1 MNHEY, CDR2 SMNVEV (reference sequence). The CDR3 is made up of 13 amino acids. The V end lost 5 bases, the J end lost 5 bases, and 11 bases lay between the germline ends. The DNA of the CDR3 is TGTGCCAGCAGTCCTCAACCCGGAGATACGCAGTATTTT. Translation gives CASSPQPGDTQYF.

This clone was detected a few times. J is TRBJ2-7 and V is TRBV29-1; tentatively, D is TRBD2 (7 bases). V was pared by 6 bases and J by 3 bases, with 18 bases between. Germline V gene data show CDR1 as SQVTM and CDR2 as ANQGSEA. The CDR3 spans 14 residues. In DNA, the CDR3 is TGCAGCGTGTTACCGGGAAGGGGGGGCTACGAGCAGTACTTC. Amino acids: CSVLPGRGGYEQYF.

The chain couples TRBV4-3 to TRBJ2-1; D gene ambiguous. V was shortened by 0 bases and J by 0 bases, with 9 bases between the two germline ends. Germline V lookup: CDR1 LGHNA, CDR2 YSLEER. CDR3 size: 16 residues. The CDR3 sequence is CASSQDLHSSYNEQFF. CDR3 coding DNA: TGCGCCAGCAGCCAAGATTTACACAGCTCCTACAATGAGCAGTTCTTC.

The table lists this clone with a count of one. This chain connects TRBV4-2 to TRBJ2-2; 11 nucleotides line up with TRBD2. Per germline, CDR1 LGHNA and CDR2 YNFKEQ. V was pared by 0 bases and J by 7 bases, with 4 bases of the junction left unmatched. The length of the CDR3 is 16 residues. The CDR3 DNA is TGTGCCAGCAGCCAAGAGGTCCTAGCGGGAGGCGGGGAGCTGTTTTTT. Translation: CASSQEVLAGGGELFF.

In regard to this clone: This CDR3 is also generated by other DNA sequences in the sample. The chain combines TRBV2 with TRBJ2-1; 7 nucleotides agree with TRBD2. The CDR3 extends over 14 amino acids. With 6 bases clipped from V and 0 bases from J, the junction kept 2 bases outside the gene matches. The germline gives CDR1 SNHLY, CDR2 FYNNEI. This chain's CDR3 is CASRERGSYNEQFF. The CDR3 DNA sequence: TGTGCCAGCAGGGAGCGGGGCTCCTACAATGAGCAGTTCTTC.

This sequence joins TRBV5-4 and TRBJ2-1; 7 bases align to TRBD1. This CDR3 region has 11 residues. Trimming at V came to 7 bases and at J to 10 bases, leaving 5 bases not matched to a gene. The V gene's germline CDR1 is SGHNT and CDR2 YYREEE (reference sequence). The CDR3 loop is CASLTGEEQFF. CDR3 nucleotide sequence: TGTGCCAGCCTAACAGGGGAAGAGCAGTTCTTC.

The CDR3 bases are TGTGCCAGCTCGTCCCCTCAAGAGACCCAGTACTTC. This gives the protein CASSSPQETQYF. The chain has TRBV18 and TRBJ2-5; unclear D gene. The CDR3 spans 12 residues. V shed 6 bases and J shed 2 bases, with 7 bases lying between them. Germline CDR1 is KGHSH and CDR2 is LQKENI.

The V gene is TRBV28, the J gene TRBJ1-5, with 8 bases that match TRBD1. V gave up 6 bases and J gave up 0 bases; unmatched junction bases: 10. This CDR3 comprises 17 residues. Germline V gene sequence: CDR1 MDHEN, CDR2 SYDVKM. Here the CDR3 reads CASSPDRGTYSNQPQHF. CDR3 DNA sequence: TGTGCCAGCAGCCCAGACAGGGGTACTTATAGCAATCAGCCCCAGCATTTT.